The T cell receptor (beta chain) described here comes from a study of graft-versus-host responses after intestinal transplantation. Overall study: Recipients got multivisceral, liver-intestinal, or isolated intestinal transplants. Anti-thymocyte globulin induction was given to all recipients, followed by tacrolimus and steroids for three to four years.

In the case of this clone: Its antigen is undetermined.

CDR1 is LNHDA, CDR2 SQIVND, per germline (reference sequence). The length of the CDR3 is 14 residues. V lost 4 bases, J lost 8 bases, and 14 bases lay in between. Profiling relied on immunoSEQ multiplex PCR, and the TCRdb table lists in-frame clones only, not all of them. The sample records over 80,000 clones, 86% being singletons. Broader study findings: Within the allografts of patients who had graft-donor T cell macrochimerism, graft-versus-host to host-versus-graft clonal ratios were high. HvG clone declines early post-transplant were associated with peak circulating GvH levels.

This material consisted of PBMCs, taken 255 days after intestinal transplant. This receptor was identified in a human patient who received an intestinal transplant, so some T cells may come from the graft donor. The rearrangement uses TRBV19 and TRBJ1-4, with a tentative D call TRBD1 (5 bases). The CDR3 DNA sequence: TGTGCCAGTAGTACTACAGGTGGGGCCGAAAAACTGTTTTTT. It encodes CASSTTGGAEKLFF.